This paragraph covers one TCR beta chain sequence. Its antigen remains unknown. Repertoires were generated with immunoSEQ multiplex PCR, while TCRdb's copy carries only in-frame clones and drops some. The sample lists approximately 24,000 clones; 90% to 95% were seen once. Germline V gene data show CDR1 as MDHEN and CDR2 as SYDVKM. V gave up 7 bases and J gave up 9 bases; unmatched junction bases: 17. The CDR3 loop spans 17 amino acids. These data come from a study of graft-versus-host responses after intestinal transplantation. In the study overall: As for transplant type, recipients had multivisceral, liver-intestinal, or isolated intestinal grafts. Following induction with anti-thymocyte globulin, all recipients were given tacrolimus and steroids for about 3 years. Notes on the study in general: Recipient-marrow GvH clones were detected, some having first appeared in ileum or blood. Early post-transplant declines in HvG were associated with peak levels of circulating GvH clones.

The genes are TRBV28 and TRBJ2-1, with 11 bases lining up with TRBD1. The TCR sequence derives from a human patient who received an intestinal transplant, so some T cells may come from the graft donor. The material sequenced was PBMCs, taken roughly 30 days after intestinal transplant. The CDR3 reads CASTLHPGTGGSFEQFF. The CDR3 DNA is TGTGCCAGCACATTACACCCGGGGACAGGGGGTTCTTTTGAGCAGTTCTTC.